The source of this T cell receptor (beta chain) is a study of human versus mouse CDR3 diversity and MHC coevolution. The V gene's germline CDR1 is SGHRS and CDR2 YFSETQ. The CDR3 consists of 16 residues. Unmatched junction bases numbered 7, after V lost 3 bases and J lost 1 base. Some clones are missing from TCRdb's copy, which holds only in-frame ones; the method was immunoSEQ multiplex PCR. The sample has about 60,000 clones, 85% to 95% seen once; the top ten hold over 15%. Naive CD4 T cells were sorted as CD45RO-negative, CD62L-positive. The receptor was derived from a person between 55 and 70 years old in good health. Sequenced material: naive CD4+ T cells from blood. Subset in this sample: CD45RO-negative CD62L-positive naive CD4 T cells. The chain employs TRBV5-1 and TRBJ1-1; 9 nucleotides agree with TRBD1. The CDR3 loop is CASSSHLGQGNTEAFF. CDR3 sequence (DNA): TGCGCCAGCAGCTCGCACTTGGGACAGGGGAACACTGAAGCTTTCTTT.